The rows below give T cell receptor beta chains drawn from one sample of a study of cytomegalovirus exposure and HLA in healthy donors. Assay used: immunoSEQ multiplex PCR; TCRdb lists only in-frame clones, some missing. The table has roughly 180,000 clones, about four fifths seen once. The sequenced material came from PBMCs. The receptors were gathered from a female donor in good health and CMV-seronegative. Each CDR3 is given with its conserved first and last residue. The D gene is left open where the match is weak. A row's size may be missing; if present it is once, few, many or a size class.

abundance,v_gene,d_gene,j_gene,CDR3nt,CDR3aa
-,TRBV5-5,TRBD2,TRBJ2-7,TGTGCCAGCAGCTTGGCCTCCGGGACTAGCGTGCCCTACGAGCAGTACTTC,CASSLASGTSVPYEQYF
-,TRBV11-3,TRBD1,TRBJ1-6,TGTGCCAGCAGCTCGGGACAGGGGGCCAATTCACCCCTCCACTTT,CASSSGQGANSPLHF
-,TRBV5-1,-,TRBJ1-4,TGCGCCAGCAGCTCCGTGATACAGGGAAAACTGTTTTTT,CASSSVIQGKLFF
-,TRBV12-5,-,TRBJ1-4,TGTGCTAGTGCCCGGTGGGGGGGAGGTGAAAAACTGTTTTTT,CASARWGGGEKLFF
-,TRBV6-6,TRBD2,TRBJ2-4,TGTGCCAGCAGTCCCGGGACTAGTTCCAAAAACATTCAGTACTTC,CASSPGTSSKNIQYF
-,TRBV5-1,-,TRBJ2-6,TGCGCCAGCACCCCCTTTGCCCAGGCCAACTCTGGGGCCAACGTCCTGACTTTC,CASTPFAQANSGANVLTF
-,TRBV30,-,TRBJ1-3,TGTGCCTGGCACCCCAGAGGAAACACCATATATTTT,CAWHPRGNTIYF
-,TRBV6-5,TRBD2,TRBJ2-7,TGTGCCAGCAGTTACTATGGGACTAGCGGGAGTTACGAGCAGTACTTC,CASSYYGTSGSYEQYF
-,TRBV28,TRBD1,TRBJ1-5,TGTGCCAGCAGTTTACCAGGGGGTGGAAATCAGCCCCAGCATTTT,CASSLPGGGNQPQHF
-,TRBV4-3,TRBD1,TRBJ2-7,TGCGCCAGCAGCCAAAAACAGGGGGACGAGCAGTACTTC,CASSQKQGDEQYF
-,TRBV7-6,-,TRBJ1-6,TGTGCCAGCAGCTTATCCCCAGGGACACAACCCCTCCACTTT,CASSLSPGTQPLHF
-,TRBV19,-,TRBJ2-6,TGTGCCAGTGGGGCCAGGGGAGTACTCTCTGGGGCCAACGTCCTGACTTTC,CASGARGVLSGANVLTF
-,TRBV6-5,TRBD1,TRBJ2-7,TGTGCCAGCAGTTACGCTACGACAGGACAGGGGGAGCAGTACTTC,CASSYATTGQGEQYF
few,TRBV19,-,TRBJ2-1,TGTGCCAGTACCATCGCCGGTTCTCTGTACAATGAGCAGTTCTTC,CASTIAGSLYNEQFF
few,TRBV2,-,TRBJ2-1,TGTGCCAGCAACTTAGGGGATGAGCAGTTCTTC,CASNLGDEQFF
-,TRBV2,TRBD2,TRBJ2-5,TGTGCCAGCAGTGGGACTAGCGGGTACCAAGAGACCCAGTACTTC,CASSGTSGYQETQYF
once,TRBV28,TRBD1,TRBJ2-3,TGTGCCACCGGGGCCCCAGGGACAGCAGATACGCAGTATTTT,CATGAPGTADTQYF
-,TRBV5-1,-,TRBJ2-1,TGCGCCAGCAGCTTACAAGCGGGCTCCTACAATGAGCAGTTCTTC,CASSLQAGSYNEQFF
-,TRBV5-1,-,TRBJ2-3,TGCGCCAGCAGCTTGGCCGGGGAACGGGATACGCAGTATTTT,CASSLAGERDTQYF
few,TRBV5-1,-,TRBJ2-2,TGCGCCAGCAGCTTGGATCTTCCATCGGAGGGGGAGCTGTTTTTT,CASSLDLPSEGELFF
once,TRBV6-1,TRBD2,TRBJ2-1,TGTGCCAGCAGCCTAACTAGCGGGACGGTCTTC,CASSLTSGTVF
-,TRBV4-3,-,TRBJ1-5,TGCGCCAGCAGCCAAGCCCCAGGCCGGCCCCAGCATTTT,CASSQAPGRPQHF
once,TRBV7-9,-,TRBJ2-3,TGTGCCAGCACCTTGCCCCCCGGTGATACGCAGTATTTT,CASTLPPGDTQYF
-,TRBV6-5,TRBD1,TRBJ1-1,TGTGCCAGCAGCTCCCGGACAGGGGTCGGTACTGAAGCTTTCTTT,CASSSRTGVGTEAFF
-,TRBV2,TRBD2,TRBJ2-7,TGTGCCAGCAGTGAAGAAGCGGGAGTACCCGAGCAGTACTTC,CASSEEAGVPEQYF
-,TRBV5-1,-,TRBJ2-1,TGCGCCAGCAGCGTTCCTAGCAGCGAGCAGTTCTTC,CASSVPSSEQFF
-,TRBV18,TRBD2,TRBJ2-1,TGTGCCAGCTCACCGGGACTAGCGGGGAGCAATGAGCAGTTCTTC,CASSPGLAGSNEQFF
-,TRBV5-1,TRBD1,TRBJ1-4,TGCGCCAGCAGCAGAGGACAGGGGGCTTTAGATGAAAAACTGTTTTTT,CASSRGQGALDEKLFF
-,TRBV19,TRBD1,TRBJ2-3,TGTGCCAGTAGTATTGGGGGGACAGGGCAGTATTTT,CASSIGGTGQYF
-,TRBV4-2,-,TRBJ2-3,TGTGCCAGCAGCAGCGTCGTAGGACGGGGGACAGATACGCAGTATTTT,CASSSVVGRGTDTQYF
-,TRBV25-1,-,TRBJ1-2,TGTGCCAGCAGTGAATCTTACGCGTTCTATGGCTACACCTTC,CASSESYAFYGYTF
-,TRBV7-2,TRBD1,TRBJ1-2,TGTGCCAGCAGCCTCACCCCCACTGGACAGGGCTATGGCTACACCTTC,CASSLTPTGQGYGYTF
few,TRBV5-1,TRBD2,TRBJ2-7,TGCGCCAGCAGCCCAGGGACTAGTATTTACGAGCAGTACTTC,CASSPGTSIYEQYF
-,TRBV28,TRBD1,TRBJ2-5,TGTGCCAGCAGTTCCTCTCTTGGACAGGTCGAGGGGGAGACCCAGTACTTC,CASSSSLGQVEGETQYF
-,TRBV5-6,TRBD1,TRBJ2-1,TGTGCCAGCAGCTGGACAGGGTGGGGGTCAGTGGGCAATGAGCAGTTCTTC,CASSWTGWGSVGNEQFF
once,TRBV7-8,-,TRBJ2-5,TGTGCCAGCAGCTCAGACCCTAGACAGACTCAAGAGACCCAGTACTTC,CASSSDPRQTQETQYF
-,TRBV7-9,TRBD2,TRBJ2-1,TGTGCCAGCAGCCCCAGGACTAGTTCCACCTACAATGAGCAGTTCTTC,CASSPRTSSTYNEQFF
few,TRBV2,-,TRBJ2-3,TGTGCCAGCAGTCCCGGTTCAGCCGGGATCACAGATACGCAGTATTTT,CASSPGSAGITDTQYF
-,TRBV6-5,-,TRBJ1-5,TGTGCCAGCAGGGAACAAGGGAGTCAGCCCCAGCATTTT,CASREQGSQPQHF
few,TRBV4-1,-,TRBJ1-2,TGCGCCAGCAGCCAAGGACAGTGGAACTATGGCTACACCTTC,CASSQGQWNYGYTF
-,TRBV9,-,TRBJ2-7,TGTGCCAGCAGCGTAGAGTCAGGGGTTAGCTACGAGCAGTACTTC,CASSVESGVSYEQYF
-,TRBV2,-,TRBJ2-2,TGTGCCAGCAGTTTTCGCCTACCCACCGGGGAGCTGTTTTTT,CASSFRLPTGELFF